This entry concerns a single T cell receptor (beta chain). The antigen remains unidentified. Profiled with immunoSEQ multiplex PCR; TCRdb holds only in-frame clones, not every one. Found here are just over 30,000 clones, 70% to 85% of them singletons; the top ten hold 2% to 2.5%. This specimen belongs to a study of Tregs in tolerant kidney transplant recipients. Germline V gene sequence: CDR1 SGHTA, CDR2 FQGNSA. Trimming shortened V by 3 bases and J by 0 bases, and 6 bases separated the two germline ends. There are 15 residues in the CDR3. Sequenced input: Tregs from blood cultured with allogeneic cells. The TCR originated in a human donor in good health. The chain recombines TRBV7-2 with TRBJ1-6; unclear D gene. As DNA, the CDR3 is TGTGCCAGCAGCTTTCTGGGCTCCTATAATTCACCCCTCCACTTT. This sequence encodes CASSFLGSYNSPLHF.